This T cell receptor beta chain was obtained from a study of T cell responses to AZD1222 COVID-19 vaccine. J lost 4 bases, V lost 0 bases, and 5 bases had no gene match. The length of the CDR3 is 16 residues. The germline V gene encodes CDR1 LGHNA and CDR2 YNFKEQ. Clones were read by immunoSEQ multiplex PCR, and TCRdb kept only the in-frame ones, dropping some. The table has nearly 110,000 clones, 90% seen once. The chain is built from TRBV4-2 and TRBJ2-1; 8 bases map to TRBD1. The specimen comprised peripheral blood, sampled 28 days after the second AZD1222 dose. This sequence originates from an adult who received the AZD1222 COVID-19 vaccine. In nucleotides, the CDR3 is TGTGCCAGCAGCCAAGATCCAGGGGGCGATTACAATGAGCAGTTCTTC. Translating it yields CASSQDPGGDYNEQFF.